Only a few counts were recorded for the clone carrying this T cell receptor (beta chain). Antigen: not known. This CDR3 spans 14 amino acids. Trimming shortened V by 5 bases and J by 5 bases, and 13 bases separated the two germline ends. Looked up from germline, CDR1 is MNHEY and CDR2 is SMNVEV (reference sequence). The data stem from a study of early T cells in non-severe SARS-CoV-2 infection. About the study: Alpha and beta chains were unpaired, from unsorted whole-blood bulk RNA.

Points from the study as a whole: Sequences matched to VDJdb favored anti-spike CD8 responses, while private and CD4 specificities were missed.

TCRdb re-called the 5' RACE reads through MiXCR, storing one row per CDR3 protein. This table holds around 82,000 distinct CDR3 sequences, about 12% found once. The chain carries TRBV27 and TRBJ1-5; possibly TRBD1 for D (5 bases). The clonotype originates from an adult who was a healthcare worker with PCR-confirmed SARS-CoV-2 infection or an uninfected control (not recorded which). Sequenced material: whole blood. In nucleotides, the CDR3 is TGTGCCAGCAGTCCCCTCGGGGACTATCAGCCCCAGCATTTT. Amino acid sequence: CASSPLGDYQPQHF.